This entry lists 11 T cell receptor beta chains sequenced from one sample in a study of neurological immune-mediated disorders. From the 5' RACE reads, TCRdb called clonotypes with MiXCR, one entry per CDR3 protein. This table has tens of thousands of distinct CDR3 sequences, roughly 3.5% appearing once. The specimen was PBMCs. The receptors originated from a man younger than 40 with multiple sclerosis.

This clonotype was recorded many times. The chain is built from TRBV29-1 and TRBJ2-3, with 7 bases that match TRBD2. CDR1 is SQVTM, CDR2 ANQGSEA, per germline. The CDR3 consists of 14 residues. J was trimmed by 4 bases and V by 2 bases; bases with no gene match: 6. The CDR3 DNA follows: TGCAGCGTTGAACCAGCGGGAAGCGCAGATACGCAGTATTTT. Protein: CSVEPAGSADTQYF.

This clonotype was counted between two and nine times. This chain connects TRBV19 to TRBJ2-1, with D possibly TRBD1 on 5 matching bases. The CDR3 spans 13 residues. Trimming pared 6 bases from V and 7 bases from J, leaving 13 bases between. The germline gives CDR1 LNHDA, CDR2 SQIVND (reference sequence). This chain's CDR3 is CASRYQGKNEQFF. The CDR3 nucleotides are TGTGCCAGTAGATACCAGGGTAAAAATGAGCAGTTCTTC.

This clonotype turned up a few times. The CDR3 here is CATSIPAGGEQFF. In DNA, the CDR3 is TGTGCCACCAGCATACCGGCGGGTGGTGAGCAGTTCTTC. The rearrangement uses TRBV15 and TRBJ2-1; TRBD2 might be the D (5 bases). The CDR3 runs 13 residues. In germline, CDR1 is LNHNV, CDR2 YYDKDF (reference sequence). With 4 bases removed from V and 9 bases from J, the gap between germline ends came to 13 bases.

This clonotype turned up a few times. The CDR3 loop reads CASSSGRKNTGELFF. CDR3 coding DNA: TGTGCCAGCAGTTCCGGACGGAAGAACACCGGGGAGCTGTTTTTT. The chain recombines TRBV7-8 with TRBJ2-2; no clear D. Germline values: CDR1 SGHVS, CDR2 FQNEAQ. Trimming pared 6 bases from V and 1 base from J, leaving 12 bases between. The CDR3 consists of 15 residues.

This clonotype appeared many times. The chain uses TRBV5-1 and TRBJ2-1, with 12 nucleotides matching TRBD2. The CDR3 has 16 residues. Germline V lookup: CDR1 SGHRS, CDR2 YFSETQ. The ends lost 4 bases at V and 4 bases at J; junction bases unmatched: 6. CDR3 coding DNA: TGCGCCAGCAGCCATACGACTAGCGGGAGATACAATGAGCAGTTCTTC. Protein: CASSHTTSGRYNEQFF. Full variable domain (outside the CDR3, taken from reference TRBV5-1 and TRBJ2-1): KAGVTQTPRYLIKTRGQQVTLSCSPISGHRSVSWYQQTPGQGLQFLFEYFSETQRNKGNFPGRFSGRQFSNSRSEMNVSTLELGDSALYLCASSHTTSGRYNEQFFGPGTRLTVL.

This clonotype was seen many times. The chain joins TRBV4-2 to TRBJ2-1; TRBD2 matches 7 bases. Germline lookup yields CDR1 LGHNA and CDR2 YNFKEQ. The CDR3 runs 17 residues. The V and J ends lost 0 bases and 8 bases, in that order; junction bases with no gene match: 13. Here the CDR3 DNA reads TGTGCCAGCAGCCAAGAGCCCTGGGAGGGAGGTGACGATGAGCAGTTCTTC. Translating gives CASSQEPWEGGDDEQFF.

This clonotype was seen at least ten times. The chain carries TRBV5-1 and TRBJ2-3; D perhaps matches TRBD1 (5 bases). Germline V CDR1 and CDR2: SGHRS, YFSETQ. CDR3 length: 14 amino acids. Deletions cut 0 bases from V and 8 bases from J, with 13 bases between. The CDR3 nucleotides are TGCGCCAGCAGCTTGGTCCAGGGTAGGGGTACGCAGTATTTT. It translates to CASSLVQGRGTQYF.

This clonotype was counted many times. The chain joins TRBV9 to TRBJ2-3, with a possible D match to TRBD1 (6 bases). The CDR3 sequence is 15 residues long. In germline, CDR1 is SGDLS, CDR2 YYNGEE. V was clipped by 8 bases and J by 0 bases, with 16 bases between them. In nucleotides, the CDR3 is TGTGCCAGTTCCATGACAGGAGAAAGCACAGATACGCAGTATTTT. Protein: CASSMTGESTDTQYF.

About this clonotype itself: A read error may produce the germline difference seen at one junction end. This chain joins TRBV5-1 and TRBJ2-1; TRBD1 agrees at 9 bases. This CDR3 has 15 amino acids. The germline gives CDR1 SGHRS, CDR2 YFSETQ. The CDR3 DNA reads as TGCGCCAGTAGCTCGGGACAGGGTTCCTACAATGAGCAGTTCTTC. It specifies CASSSGQGSYNEQFF.

This clonotype was counted a few times. The J gene is TRBJ2-5, the V gene TRBV20-1; 10 bases are shared with TRBD2. This CDR3 has 16 residues. V was pared by 5 bases and J by 1 base, with 10 bases of the junction left unmatched. Germline CDR1 DFQATT, CDR2 SNEGSKA (reference sequence). The CDR3 region has the DNA TGCAGTGCTCCGGGGTTTCTAGCGGGAGCCCAAGAGACCCAGTACTTC. Residues: CSAPGFLAGAQETQYF.

This clonotype was recorded at least ten times. This rearrangement joins TRBV28 to TRBJ1-2, with D maybe TRBD1 (5 bases). Trimming removed 0 bases from V and 3 bases from J, with 5 bases in between. The CDR3 runs to 13 residues. CDR1 and CDR2 (germline): MDHEN, SYDVKM. CDR3: CASSLWGDYGYTF. CDR3 coding DNA: TGTGCCAGCAGTTTATGGGGGGACTATGGCTACACCTTC.